Listed here are 32 T cell receptor beta chains from one sample, sequenced in a study of OX40 agonist ivuxolimab in advanced cancers. The assay was immunoSEQ multiplex PCR, and TCRdb's table has in-frame clones only and misses some. The table includes 95,000 to 100,000 clones, about four fifths detected once. Here the sequenced sample was CD4+ or CD8+ T cells sorted from blood, taken in a trial of the OX40 agonist ivuxolimab. These receptors came from an adult with an advanced solid tumor such as melanoma, head and neck, liver or kidney cancer.

The V gene is TRBV7-2, the J gene TRBJ2-5; 14 nucleotides line up with TRBD2. Germline V gives CDR1 SGHTA, CDR2 FQGNSA. The J segment lost 5 bases and the V segment lost 5 bases, leaving 4 bases of the junction unmatched. This CDR3 spans 15 amino acids. The CDR3 DNA is TGTGCCAGCAGCCGACTAGCGGGGGGGCAGGAGACCCAGTACTTC. This codes for CASSRLAGGQETQYF.

The gene calls are TRBV14 and TRBJ1-6; the D gene is possibly TRBD1 (6 bases). The CDR3 covers 15 residues. The germline gives CDR1 SGHDN, CDR2 FVKESK. V was cut by 4 bases and J by 2 bases, with 9 bases left in between. CDR3 bases: TGTGCCAGCAGCCGAAAGGGGGCCTATAATTCACCCCTCCACTTT. Amino acid sequence: CASSRKGAYNSPLHF.

The V and J genes are TRBV7-2 and TRBJ1-1; D not certain. This CDR3 comprises 15 residues. V was trimmed by 5 bases and J by 2 bases, leaving 15 bases between them. Germline CDR1 reads SGHTA; CDR2 reads FQGNSA. This chain's CDR3 is CASSLGFSTNTEAFF. CDR3 in DNA: TGTGCCAGCAGCCTTGGGTTCAGCACAAACACTGAAGCTTTCTTT.

The chain combines TRBV30 with TRBJ1-4; D perhaps matches TRBD1 (5 bases). With 1 base removed from V and 5 bases from J, the gap between germline ends came to 11 bases. The length of the CDR3 is 14 residues. Germline lookup yields CDR1 GTSNPN and CDR2 SVGIG (reference sequence). Here the CDR3 reads CAWSDETVNEKLFF. The CDR3, as DNA: TGTGCCTGGAGTGACGAGACAGTGAATGAAAAACTGTTTTTT.

This chain connects TRBV18 to TRBJ2-5; D uncertain. Germline CDR1 KGHSH, CDR2 LQKENI. V was clipped by 3 bases and J by 5 bases, with 4 bases between them. The length of the CDR3 is 11 residues. CDR3 protein: CASSPGETQYF. For the CDR3, the DNA is TGTGCCAGCTCACCTGGGGAGACCCAGTACTTC.

The V gene is TRBV6-1, the J gene TRBJ2-3, with 8 bases fitting TRBD1. V trimming: 8 bases; J trimming: 2 bases; junction bases outside the gene matches: 9. The CDR3 spans 15 residues. CDR1 MNHNS and CDR2 SASEGT come from the germline V gene. CDR3 in DNA: TGTGCCAGCGGGGAGACAGGGGACTCCACAGATACGCAGTATTTT. It yields the protein CASGETGDSTDTQYF.

The chain joins TRBV5-4 to TRBJ2-1; TRBD2 aligns across 8 bases. The CDR3 covers 16 residues. Trimming at V came to 5 bases and at J to 0 bases, leaving 7 bases not matched to a gene. Germline values: CDR1 SGHNT, CDR2 YYREEE (reference sequence). In DNA form, the CDR3 reads TGTGCCAGCAGGGTCGGCGGGGGGCGCTCCTACAATGAGCAGTTCTTC. Protein product: CASRVGGGRSYNEQFF.

The chain uses TRBV18 and TRBJ2-5; unclear D gene. This CDR3 has 11 residues. Trimming shortened V by 2 bases and J by 5 bases, and 3 bases separated the two germline ends. CDR1 and CDR2 (germline): KGHSH, LQKENI. CDR3 in amino acids: CASSPEETQYF. The CDR3, as DNA: TGTGCCAGCTCACCAGAGGAGACCCAGTACTTC.

The chain links TRBV2 to TRBJ1-2; 7 bases fit TRBD1. Germline assignment: CDR1 SNHLY and CDR2 FYNNEI. The CDR3 totals 15 residues. The V segment lost 8 bases and the J segment 7 bases; nucleotides outside the gene matches: 16. CDR3 protein: CASLREGTAFGGYTF. The CDR3 coding sequence is TGTGCCAGCTTAAGGGAGGGGACAGCTTTTGGTGGCTACACCTTC.

The count of this clone is one. The chain carries TRBV18 and TRBJ2-1; D gene unclear. The CDR3 contains 15 residues. Germline CDR1 reads KGHSH; CDR2 reads LQKENI. V gave up 3 bases and J gave up 0 bases, with 9 bases separating them. The CDR3 bases are TGTGCCAGCTCACCGGGCGGCAGCTCCTACAATGAGCAGTTCTTC. Translating it yields CASSPGGSSYNEQFF. The variable domain in full, completed from reference TRBV18 and TRBJ2-1, reads NAGVMQNPRHLVRRRGQEARLRCSPMKGHSHVYWYRQLPEEGLKFMVYLQKENIIDESGMPKERFSAEFPKEGPSILRIQQVVRGDSAAYFCASSPGGSSYNEQFFGPGTRLTVL.

The chain is built from TRBV6-1 and TRBJ2-7; TRBD2 is a possible D gene (6 bases). V was shortened by 7 bases and J by 4 bases, with 17 bases between the two germline ends. Germline V gene data show CDR1 as MNHNS and CDR2 as SASEGT. The CDR3 consists of 14 residues. The DNA of the CDR3 is TGTGCCAGCAAGGTCGCGGGGAGGAGTTACGAGCAGTACTTC. As protein: CASKVAGRSYEQYF.

The gene calls are TRBV19 and TRBJ2-2; 9 nucleotides agree with TRBD2. CDR3 size: 14 residues. Germline V gene data show CDR1 as LNHDA and CDR2 as SQIVND (reference sequence). The ends lost 6 bases at V and 1 base at J; junction bases unmatched: 0. CDR3 region: CASRLAGNTGELFF. The CDR3 coding sequence is TGTGCCAGTAGACTAGCGGGGAACACCGGGGAGCTGTTTTTT.

J is TRBJ2-1 and V is TRBV4-1; D gene unclear. This CDR3 spans 13 amino acids. The ends were cut back, 3 bases at V and 7 bases at J, with 10 bases in the middle. Germline V gives CDR1 MGHRA, CDR2 YSYEKL. In DNA, the CDR3 is TGCGCCAGCAGCCACGAAAGGGCGAATGAGCAGTTCTTC. Protein sequence: CASSHERANEQFF.

This chain joins TRBV6-6 and TRBJ1-5; the D gene is possibly TRBD1 (6 bases). Germline V gene sequence: CDR1 MNHNY, CDR2 SVGAGI (reference sequence). V dropped 6 bases and J dropped 0 bases, with 12 bases sitting between them. There are 15 residues in the CDR3. Here the CDR3 DNA reads TGTGCCAGCAGAGAAGGGGGTATTAGCAATCAGCCCCAGCATTTT. This codes for CASREGGISNQPQHF.

This rearrangement joins TRBV5-1 to TRBJ2-7; D may be TRBD1 (6 bases). CDR1 is SGHRS and CDR2 is YFSETQ in the germline V gene. V dropped 2 bases and J dropped 1 base, with 10 bases sitting between them. CDR3 size: 14 residues. The CDR3 reads CASSFQGSSYEQYF. In DNA form, the CDR3 reads TGCGCCAGCAGCTTTCAGGGGTCTTCCTACGAGCAGTACTTC.

Only a few counts were recorded for this clone. This sequence joins TRBV6-5 and TRBJ1-6; no reliable D call. This CDR3 has 15 amino acids. Trimming cost V 2 bases and J 5 bases, with 10 bases left between them. Germline loops: CDR1 MNHEY, CDR2 SVGAGI. The CDR3 sequence: CASSYSPSHNSPLHF. The CDR3 nucleotides are TGTGCCAGCAGTTACAGTCCAAGCCATAATTCACCCCTCCACTTT.

The sample holds one count of this clone. The chain recombines TRBV28 with TRBJ2-7, with a tentative D call TRBD1 (6 bases). The ends were cut back, 11 bases at V and 2 bases at J, with 19 bases in the middle. CDR1 is MDHEN and CDR2 is SYDVKM in the germline V gene. The CDR3 is 14 amino acids. This CDR3 is CAAQGSAWAYEQYF. The CDR3 region has the DNA TGTGCCGCCCAGGGGTCCGCCTGGGCCTACGAGCAGTACTTC.

V is TRBV2 and J is TRBJ1-1, with D unresolved. There are 13 residues in the CDR3. Germline CDR1 reads SNHLY; CDR2 reads FYNNEI. Trimming stripped 5 bases from V and 1 base from J, with 8 bases between. The CDR3 DNA reads as TGTGCCAGCAGTTCGACGGCGAACACTGAAGCTTTCTTT. Translating it yields CASSSTANTEAFF.

This clone was seen a single time. The genes are TRBV6-5 and TRBJ2-4; 7 bases align to TRBD1. CDR3 length: 15 amino acids. The ends lost 10 bases at V and 8 bases at J; junction bases unmatched: 17. Germline assignment: CDR1 MNHEY and CDR2 SVGAGI. CDR3 nucleotides: TGTGCCACCCTGCGACTGGGACAGACAGGAGACATTCAGTACTTC. Residues: CATLRLGQTGDIQYF.

V gene TRBV7-2 combines with J gene TRBJ1-2; tentatively, D is TRBD1 (6 bases). CDR1 and CDR2 (germline): SGHTA, FQGNSA. There are 14 residues in the CDR3. Between the trimmed V and J ends, which lost 2 bases and 8 bases, there was a span of 15 bases. The CDR3 loop is CASSLFFTGTGYTF. The CDR3, as DNA: TGTGCCAGCAGCTTATTCTTTACAGGGACGGGCTACACCTTC.

The chain combines TRBV2 with TRBJ2-1, with 8 bases that match TRBD1. The V segment lost 7 bases and the J segment 8 bases; nucleotides outside the gene matches: 7. The germline gives CDR1 SNHLY, CDR2 FYNNEI. The CDR3 covers 13 residues. For the CDR3, the DNA is TGTGCCAGCAAATTGGACAGGGATGATGAGCAGTTCTTC. Encoded protein: CASKLDRDDEQFF.

The rearrangement links TRBV15 to TRBJ2-7, with TRBD1 as a possible D gene (6 bases). Germline loops: CDR1 LNHNV, CDR2 YYDKDF (reference sequence). The CDR3 length is 16 residues. The V gene lost 0 bases and the J gene lost 3 bases, with 15 bases spanning the gap. The CDR3 loop is CATSRDPGDSYYEQYF. The CDR3 nucleotides are TGTGCCACCAGCAGAGACCCAGGGGATAGTTACTACGAGCAGTACTTC. The full variable domain, with the rest looked up from reference TRBV15 and TRBJ2-7, is DAMVIQNPRYQVTQFGKPVTLSCSQTLNHNVMYWYQQKSSQAPKLLFHYYDKDFNNEADTPDNFQSRRPNTSFCFLDIRSPGLGDTAMYLCATSRDPGDSYYEQYFGPGTRLTVT.

V usage is TRBV28 and J usage is TRBJ1-2; the D gene is possibly TRBD1 (6 bases). The CDR3 spans 14 residues. With 4 bases removed from V and 8 bases from J, the gap between germline ends came to 17 bases. Germline V gene sequence: CDR1 MDHEN, CDR2 SYDVKM. CDR3 residues: CASSSSTGIRGYTF. CDR3 DNA sequence: TGTGCCAGCAGTTCCTCAACAGGGATCAGGGGCTACACCTTC.

The rearrangement uses TRBV4-1 and TRBJ2-2; 8 nucleotides agree with TRBD2. Unmatched junction bases numbered 9, after V lost 1 base and J lost 5 bases. The CDR3 length is 17 residues. Germline V gene sequence: CDR1 MGHRA, CDR2 YSYEKL. In DNA, the CDR3 is TGCGCCAGCAGCCAAGTTAATATGGGACTAGATACCGGGGAGCTGTTTTTT. Its protein is CASSQVNMGLDTGELFF.

The chain combines TRBV25-1 with TRBJ2-1; a weak D match, TRBD2 (5 bases). Germline CDR1 reads MGHDK; CDR2 reads SYGVNS. Trimming pared 3 bases from V and 9 bases from J, leaving 12 bases between. This CDR3 contains 13 residues. CDR3 sequence: CASSELVAIEQFF. The CDR3 DNA reads as TGTGCCAGCAGTGAGTTGGTAGCGATTGAGCAGTTCTTC.

V is TRBV9 and J is TRBJ1-6; 7 nucleotides agree with TRBD1. V shed 4 bases and J 0 bases; nucleotides not matched to a gene: 7. Looked up from germline, CDR1 is SGDLS and CDR2 is YYNGEE. The CDR3 covers 17 residues. Here the CDR3 reads CASSPGTVSSYNSPLHF. The CDR3 DNA sequence: TGTGCCAGCAGCCCCGGGACAGTGAGCTCCTATAATTCACCCCTCCACTTT.

The rearrangement links TRBV2 to TRBJ2-1, with D possibly matching TRBD1 (6 bases). The CDR3 has 13 amino acids. Germline-derived CDR1 and CDR2 are SNHLY and FYNNEI. V lost 6 bases and J 3 bases, leaving 9 bases between the germline ends. Here the CDR3 reads CASSHRVYNEQFF. The CDR3 nucleotides read TGTGCCAGCAGCCACAGGGTCTACAATGAGCAGTTCTTC.

The CDR3 reads CASSQGVIRSYEQYF. In nucleotides, the CDR3 is TGTGCCAGCAGCCAAGGTGTGATACGGTCCTACGAGCAGTACTTC. The chain uses TRBV5-8 and TRBJ2-7; D remains ambiguous. The CDR3 totals 15 residues. CDR1 and CDR2 from the germline V gene are SGHTS and YDEGEE. Trimming stripped 4 bases from V and 1 base from J, with 15 bases between.

Remarks on this clone: Other DNA sequences within the sample encode an identical CDR3. CDR3 sequence (DNA): TGTGCCAGCAGTTACTTAGGGACAGGGGGAGGCTACACCTTC. This gives the protein CASSYLGTGGGYTF. This chain uses TRBV6-6 with TRBJ1-2, with 11 bases aligning to TRBD1. Germline loops: CDR1 MNHNY, CDR2 SVGAGI (reference sequence). The CDR3 extends over 14 amino acids. The J segment lost 8 bases and the V segment lost 1 base, leaving 3 bases of the junction unmatched.

This rearrangement joins TRBV4-1 to TRBJ2-4; TRBD1 matches at 9 bases. CDR3 length equals 16 residues. With 1 base clipped from V and 2 bases from J, the junction kept 3 bases outside the gene matches. Germline CDR1 reads MGHRA; CDR2 reads YSYEKL. Written as DNA, the CDR3 is TGCGCCAGCAGCCAAGTGGGGACAGGGTCCAAAAACATTCAGTACTTC. Translating it yields CASSQVGTGSKNIQYF.

This clone came up once. The chain uses TRBV6-5 and TRBJ1-2, with D perhaps matching TRBD1 (6 bases). The CDR3 has 14 amino acids. Trimming took 0 bases from V and 8 from J, leaving 13 bases between them. Germline V gives CDR1 MNHEY, CDR2 SVGAGI. CDR3 loop: CASSYSEGDLGYTF. The CDR3 DNA follows: TGTGCCAGCAGTTACTCAGAGGGGGACTTGGGCTACACCTTC.

The gene calls are TRBV12-1 and TRBJ1-3. TRBV12-1 represents a pseudogene. This CDR3 is built from 16 residues. Here the CDR3 DNA reads TGTGCCAGCAGCCCCGGTTTAACGTGCTCTGGAAACACCATATATTTT. Translation: CASSPGLTCSGNTIYF.